The 28 T cell receptor beta chains below come from one sample, sequenced in a study of Ad26.COV2.S vaccination and SARS-CoV-2 variants. This sample's treatment: roughly 20 received Ad26.COV2.S at low or high dose, single or two shots; 5 received placebo; per-sample allocation not given. Repertoires come from day 63 after the first vaccine or placebo injection. TCRdb's table, derived via immunoSEQ multiplex PCR, lists solely in-frame clones and lacks some. The repertoire holds about 470,000 clones, roughly 87% seen once, with approximately 4.3% in the top ten. The source material was peripheral blood, sampled in a trial of Ad26.COV2.S vaccine versus placebo. The receptor set was obtained from a person between 18 and 60 years old who received the Ad26.COV2.S COVID-19 vaccine or a placebo.

This clone was observed a few times. The chain carries TRBV9 and TRBJ1-1; 9 positions agree with TRBD1. V dropped 3 bases and J dropped 0; count of bases not matched to a gene: 12. The CDR3 sequence is 18 residues long. Germline V gene lookup returns CDR1 SGDLS and CDR2 YYNGEE. The chain's CDR3 is CASSDPRDRVLMNTEAFF. For the CDR3, the DNA is TGTGCCAGCAGCGATCCTCGGGACAGGGTTCTAATGAACACTGAAGCTTTCTTT.

This chain links TRBV7-8 with TRBJ2-1; 9 positions match TRBD1. J lost 3 bases, V lost 5 bases, and 5 bases had no gene match. The V gene's germline CDR1 is SGHVS and CDR2 FQNEAQ. The CDR3 spans 15 residues. The CDR3 sequence is CASSHRGQGYNEQFF. CDR3 DNA sequence: TGTGCCAGCAGCCACCGGGGACAGGGCTACAATGAGCAGTTCTTC.

The gene calls are TRBV20-1 and TRBJ1-4, with TRBD1 matching 9 bases. There are 14 residues in the CDR3. V lost 3 bases to trimming and J lost 6 bases; unmatched junction nucleotides: 5. Germline CDR1 is DFQATT and CDR2 is SNEGSKA (reference sequence). The CDR3 sequence: CSASTGGVDEKLFF. For the CDR3, the DNA is TGCAGTGCTAGTACAGGGGGCGTTGATGAAAAACTGTTTTTT.

The chain carries TRBV10-3 and TRBJ2-7; D not certain. Trimming removed 6 bases at V and 3 bases at J, with 9 bases between. Germline CDR1 ENHRY, CDR2 SYGVKD. There are 12 residues in the CDR3. CDR3 DNA sequence: TGTGCCATCAGACTGCCCAACTACGAGCAGTACTTC. Residues: CAIRLPNYEQYF.

The chain uses TRBV6-9 and TRBJ2-3; 11 bases fit TRBD2. The CDR3 extends over 15 amino acids. V lost 7 bases to trimming and J lost 7 bases; unmatched junction nucleotides: 10. Per the germline V gene, CDR1 is MNHGY and CDR2 is SVAAGI. The CDR3 sequence is CASIKGLAGGYTQYF. DNA for the CDR3: TGTGCCAGCATTAAGGGGCTAGCGGGAGGATATACGCAGTATTTT.

The V call is TRBV28, the J call TRBJ1-5; 7 bases fit TRBD1. Germline V gene data show CDR1 as MDHEN and CDR2 as SYDVKM. The CDR3 runs 15 residues. With 5 bases clipped from V and 2 bases from J, the junction kept 6 bases outside the gene matches. CDR3 nucleotides: TGTGCCAGCAGTCCCACTGACAGGGGCAATCAGCCCCAGCATTTT. It codes for CASSPTDRGNQPQHF.

This rearrangement joins TRBV11-3 to TRBJ2-1; D ambiguous. This CDR3 comprises 16 residues. Germline lookup yields CDR1 SGHNT and CDR2 YENEEA. The V gene lost 2 bases and the J gene lost 0 bases, with 11 bases spanning the gap. DNA of the CDR3: TGTGCCAGCAGCTTACCCGGAAACAGCTCCTACAATGAGCAGTTCTTC. Translated, it gives CASSLPGNSSYNEQFF. Full variable domain (rest looked up from reference TRBV11-3 and TRBJ2-1): EAGVVQSPRYKIIEKKQPVAFWCNPISGHNTLYWYLQNLGQGPELLIRYENEEAVDDSQLPKDRFSAERLKGVDSTLKIQPAELGDSAVYLCASSLPGNSSYNEQFFGPGTRLTVL.

This chain connects TRBV7-3 to TRBJ2-1; 10 bases map to TRBD2. The CDR3 loop spans 15 amino acids. Germline CDR1 is SGHTA and CDR2 is FQGTGA. V lost 5 bases to trimming and J lost 6 bases; unmatched junction nucleotides: 7. CDR3 in amino acids: CASSPSSGRRNEQFF. The CDR3 DNA sequence: TGTGCCAGCAGCCCCTCTAGCGGGAGACGCAATGAGCAGTTCTTC.

The J gene is TRBJ2-2, the V gene TRBV5-5, with 10 bases fitting TRBD2. This CDR3 is 15 amino acids long. Germline values: CDR1 SGHKS, CDR2 YYEKEE (reference sequence). The ends lost 4 bases at V and 3 bases at J; junction bases unmatched: 3. CDR3 residues: CASSMLAGDTGELFF. CDR3 DNA sequence: TGTGCCAGCAGCATGCTAGCGGGGGACACCGGGGAGCTGTTTTTT.

The chain joins TRBV19 to TRBJ2-1, with D unresolved. The V gene's germline CDR1 is LNHDA and CDR2 SQIVND (reference sequence). The CDR3 has 12 amino acids. V was trimmed by 1 base and J by 9 bases, leaving 7 bases between them. The CDR3: CASSIAAGEQFF. CDR3 nucleotides: TGTGCCAGTAGTATAGCGGCCGGTGAGCAGTTCTTC. Full variable domain (outside the CDR3, taken from reference TRBV19 and TRBJ2-1): DGGITQSPKYLFRKEGQNVTLSCEQNLNHDAMYWYRQDPGQGLRLIYYSQIVNDFQKGDIAEGYSVSREKKESFPLTVTSAQKNPTAFYLCASSIAAGEQFFGPGTRLTVL.

V is TRBV28 and J is TRBJ2-7; weak D call: TRBD2 (5 bases). V lost 2 bases to trimming and J lost 5 bases, with 13 bases between them. This CDR3 has 14 residues. Germline lookup yields CDR1 MDHEN and CDR2 SYDVKM. The DNA of the CDR3 is TGTGCCAGCAGTTTACAGGTGGGAGTGGACGAGCAGTACTTC. Its protein is CASSLQVGVDEQYF.

The chain carries TRBV10-2 and TRBJ1-2, with D possibly TRBD1 on 5 matching bases. There are 12 residues in the CDR3. Trimming cost V 3 bases and J 7 bases, with 9 bases left between them. Germline values: CDR1 WSHSY, CDR2 SAAADI. The CDR3 sequence is CASSETGTGYTF. CDR3 sequence (DNA): TGCGCCAGCAGTGAAACGGGGACTGGCTACACCTTC.

The chain combines TRBV11-2 with TRBJ1-5; D gene ambiguous. V was shortened by 3 bases and J by 2 bases, with 8 bases between the two germline ends. Per germline, CDR1 SGHAT and CDR2 FQNNGV. CDR3 length: 14 amino acids. The CDR3 sequence is CASSLGFGNQPQHF. The CDR3 DNA reads TGTGCCAGCAGCTTGGGATTCGGCAATCAGCCCCAGCATTTT.

The J gene is TRBJ1-2, the V gene TRBV11-2; D remains unclear. Germline assignment: CDR1 SGHAT and CDR2 FQNNGV. V was pared by 0 bases and J by 7 bases, with 9 bases between. CDR3 length: 13 residues. CDR3 nucleotides: TGTGCCAGCAGCTTAGATTACGGTTCTGGCTACACCTTC. Protein product: CASSLDYGSGYTF.

The table lists this clone with a few counts. The genes are TRBV15 and TRBJ2-2; TRBD2 matches 8 bases. With V trimmed by 7 bases and J by 5 bases, 9 bases remained unmatched. CDR1 LNHNV and CDR2 YYDKDF come from the germline V gene (reference sequence). CDR3 length: 15 residues. The CDR3, as DNA: TGTGCCACCACCGACGGGGGGGCGGGAACCGGGGAGCTGTTTTTT. Protein: CATTDGGAGTGELFF.

The CDR3 coding sequence is TGCAGCGTGCGGACAGGGGGCACAGATACGCAGTATTTT. Translation: CSVRTGGTDTQYF. This chain joins TRBV29-1 and TRBJ2-3, with 9 bases matching TRBD1. This CDR3 is built from 13 residues. The V gene's germline CDR1 is SQVTM and CDR2 ANQGSEA. V was pared by 6 bases and J by 1 base, with 2 bases of the junction left unmatched.

The V call is TRBV3-1 (or the pseudogene TRBV3-2), the J call TRBJ1-2; no definite D call. This CDR3 region has 12 residues. The ends were cut back, 4 bases at V and 6 bases at J, with 9 bases in the middle. CDR1 and CDR2 from the germline V gene are LGHDT and YNNKEL (reference sequence). The CDR3 DNA reads as TGTGCCAGCAGCCCTTCACAGCATGGCTACACCTTC. Amino acid sequence: CASSPSQHGYTF.

The rearrangement uses TRBV7-7 and TRBJ2-7; D may be TRBD2 (5 bases). The CDR3 consists of 14 residues. Germline V lookup: CDR1 SSHAT, CDR2 FNYEAQ (reference sequence). V lost 1 base, J lost 4 bases, and 11 bases lay in between. The chain's CDR3 is CASSLGQGGYEQYF. CDR3 DNA sequence: TGTGCCAGCAGCTTAGGTCAAGGAGGATACGAGCAGTACTTC.

The chain is built from TRBV11-3 and TRBJ1-1, with D possibly being TRBD1 (6 bases). Trimming stripped 0 bases from V and 0 bases from J, with 8 bases between. Germline V CDR1 and CDR2: SGHNT, YENEEA. The CDR3 spans 15 residues. This CDR3 reads CASSLDGQMNTEAFF. For the CDR3, the DNA is TGTGCCAGCAGCTTAGATGGACAGATGAACACTGAAGCTTTCTTT.

The V call is TRBV28, the J call TRBJ1-1; D not certain. Trimming shortened V by 10 bases and J by 0 bases, and 6 bases separated the two germline ends. This CDR3 contains 11 residues. Germline assignment: CDR1 MDHEN and CDR2 SYDVKM. DNA for the CDR3: TGTGCCACTTTCATGAACACTGAAGCTTTCTTT. As protein: CATFMNTEAFF.

This sequence joins TRBV13 and TRBJ2-1; no reliable D call. The V and J ends lost 2 bases and 6 bases respectively, with 8 bases between them. The length of the CDR3 is 13 residues. CDR1 is PRHDT and CDR2 is FYEKMQ in the germline V gene (reference sequence). The DNA of the CDR3 is TGTGCCAGCAGCTTATTGTCTGGCAATGAGCAGTTCTTC. As protein: CASSLLSGNEQFF.

The chain combines TRBV7-2 with TRBJ1-1, with TRBD1 matching 10 bases. Trimming took 5 bases from V and 0 from J; bases not matched to a gene: 12. Per the germline V gene, CDR1 is SGHTA and CDR2 is FQGNSA. The CDR3 sequence is 18 residues long. DNA of the CDR3: TGTGCCAGCAGCGCGCGCTCCGGGACAGGGGCTTTGAACACTGAAGCTTTCTTT. Amino acid sequence: CASSARSGTGALNTEAFF. The whole variable domain, filled in from reference TRBV7-2 and TRBJ1-1, reads GAGVSQSPSNKVTEKGKDVELRCDPISGHTALYWYRQSLGQGLEFLIYFQGNSAPDKSGLPSDRFSAERTGGSVSTLTIQRTQQEDSAVYLCASSARSGTGALNTEAFFGQGTRLTVV.

V and J are TRBV5-1 and TRBJ2-3; TRBD1 matches at 8 bases. CDR3 length: 14 amino acids. Per the germline V gene, CDR1 is SGHRS and CDR2 is YFSETQ. J gave up 4 bases and V 3 bases, and 4 bases lay outside the gene matches. In DNA form, the CDR3 reads TGCGCCAGCAGCTCCGACAGGGGTTCAGATACGCAGTATTTT. Its translation: CASSSDRGSDTQYF. Complete variable domain (other parts from reference TRBV5-1 and TRBJ2-3): KAGVTQTPRYLIKTRGQQVTLSCSPISGHRSVSWYQQTPGQGLQFLFEYFSETQRNKGNFPGRFSGRQFSNSRSEMNVSTLELGDSALYLCASSSDRGSDTQYFGPGTRLTVL.

This clone has a handful of counts. The chain joins TRBV9 to TRBJ1-6; D is unresolved. CDR1 is SGDLS and CDR2 is YYNGEE in the germline V gene. CDR3 length: 13 amino acids. V gave up 6 bases and J gave up 9 bases, with 13 bases separating them. The CDR3 DNA is TGTGCCAGCACCCCCGGGTATGGTTCACCCCTCCACTTT. Protein product: CASTPGYGSPLHF.

The chain couples TRBV28 to TRBJ1-5, with 7 bases fitting TRBD1. The CDR3 sequence is 14 residues long. V dropped 2 bases and J dropped 2; count of bases not matched to a gene: 0. The germline CDR1 and CDR2 sequences are MDHEN and SYDVKM. The CDR3 DNA reads as TGTGCCAGCAGTTTAACAGGGGGCAATCAGCCCCAGCATTTT. Protein sequence: CASSLTGGNQPQHF.

Written as DNA, the CDR3 is TGTGCCAGCAGCTTATATAGCGGTAGCACAGATACGCAGTATTTT. It encodes CASSLYSGSTDTQYF. This chain connects TRBV7-3 to TRBJ2-3; TRBD2 is a possible D gene (6 bases). Germline V CDR1 and CDR2: SGHTA, FQGTGA. The CDR3 is 15 amino acids. V gave up 2 bases and J gave up 0 bases, with 9 bases separating them.

The genes are TRBV11-3 and TRBJ2-5, with no clear D. Germline CDR1 is SGHNT and CDR2 is YENEEA. V was trimmed by 5 bases and J by 0 bases, leaving 7 bases between them. This CDR3 region has 13 residues. The CDR3 spells CASSRKYQETQYF. The CDR3, as DNA: TGTGCCAGCAGCCGAAAATACCAAGAGACCCAGTACTTC.

The CDR3 here is CASRPDPYNEQFF. The CDR3 bases are TGTGCCAGCAGACCTGACCCTTACAATGAGCAGTTCTTC. The rearrangement joins TRBV3-1 (or the pseudogene TRBV3-2) to TRBJ2-1; D is unresolved. Trimming cost V 6 bases and J 4 bases, with 10 bases left between them. Germline V gene sequence: CDR1 LGHDT, CDR2 YNNKEL (reference sequence). The CDR3 length is 13 residues.